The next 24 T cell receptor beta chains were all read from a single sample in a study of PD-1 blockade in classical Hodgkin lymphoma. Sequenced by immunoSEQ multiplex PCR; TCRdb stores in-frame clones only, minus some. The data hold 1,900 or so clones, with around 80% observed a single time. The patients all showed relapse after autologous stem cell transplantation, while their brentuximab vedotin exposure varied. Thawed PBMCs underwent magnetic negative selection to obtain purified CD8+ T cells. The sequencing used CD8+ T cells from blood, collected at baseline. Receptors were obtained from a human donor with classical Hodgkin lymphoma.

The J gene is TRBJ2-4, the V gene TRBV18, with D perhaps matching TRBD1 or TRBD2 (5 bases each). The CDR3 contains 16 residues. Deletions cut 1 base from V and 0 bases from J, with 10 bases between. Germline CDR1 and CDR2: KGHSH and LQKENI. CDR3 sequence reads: CASSPRDQPAKNIQYF. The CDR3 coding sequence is TGTGCCAGCTCACCACGGGACCAGCCAGCCAAAAACATTCAGTACTTC.

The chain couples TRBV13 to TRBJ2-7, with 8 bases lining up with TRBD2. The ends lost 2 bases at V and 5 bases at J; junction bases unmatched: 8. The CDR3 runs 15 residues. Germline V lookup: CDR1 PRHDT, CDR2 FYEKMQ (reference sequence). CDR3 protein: CASSLTPSGGNEQYF. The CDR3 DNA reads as TGTGCCAGCAGCTTAACCCCTTCGGGAGGGAACGAGCAGTACTTC.

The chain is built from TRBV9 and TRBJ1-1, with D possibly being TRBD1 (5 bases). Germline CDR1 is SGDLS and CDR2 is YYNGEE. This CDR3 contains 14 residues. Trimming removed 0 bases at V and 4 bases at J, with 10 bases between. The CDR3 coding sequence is TGTGCCAGCAGCGTAGAAGGTACAGGCACTGAAGCTTTCTTT. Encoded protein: CASSVEGTGTEAFF.

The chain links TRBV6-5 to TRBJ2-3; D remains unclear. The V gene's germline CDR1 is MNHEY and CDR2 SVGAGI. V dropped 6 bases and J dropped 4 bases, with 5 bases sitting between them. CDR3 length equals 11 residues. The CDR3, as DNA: TGTGCCAGCAGCAGTCCAGATACGCAGTATTTT. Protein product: CASSSPDTQYF.

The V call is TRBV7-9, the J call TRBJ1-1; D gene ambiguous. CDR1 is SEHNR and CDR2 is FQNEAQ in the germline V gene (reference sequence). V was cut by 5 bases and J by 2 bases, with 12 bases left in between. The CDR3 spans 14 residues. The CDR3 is CASSQVQPNTEAFF. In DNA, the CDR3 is TGTGCCAGCAGCCAAGTACAGCCAAACACTGAAGCTTTCTTT.

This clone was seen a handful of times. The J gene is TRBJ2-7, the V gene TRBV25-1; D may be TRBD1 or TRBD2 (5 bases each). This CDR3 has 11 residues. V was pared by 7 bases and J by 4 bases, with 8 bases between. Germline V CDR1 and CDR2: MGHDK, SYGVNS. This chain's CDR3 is CASIWGYEQYF. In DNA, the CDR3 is TGTGCCAGCATTTGGGGGTACGAGCAGTACTTC.

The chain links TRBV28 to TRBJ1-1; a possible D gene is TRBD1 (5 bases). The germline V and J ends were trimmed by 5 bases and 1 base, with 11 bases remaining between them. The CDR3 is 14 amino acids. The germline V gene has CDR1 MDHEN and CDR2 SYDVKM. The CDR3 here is CASSTGLWNTEAFF. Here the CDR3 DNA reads TGTGCCAGCAGTACAGGACTGTGGAACACTGAAGCTTTCTTT.

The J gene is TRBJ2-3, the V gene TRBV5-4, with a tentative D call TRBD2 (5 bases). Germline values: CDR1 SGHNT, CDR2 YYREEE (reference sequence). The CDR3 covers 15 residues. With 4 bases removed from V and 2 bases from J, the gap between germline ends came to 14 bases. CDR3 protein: CASSLASDHTDTQYF. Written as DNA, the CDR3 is TGTGCCAGCAGCCTAGCTAGTGACCACACAGATACGCAGTATTTT.

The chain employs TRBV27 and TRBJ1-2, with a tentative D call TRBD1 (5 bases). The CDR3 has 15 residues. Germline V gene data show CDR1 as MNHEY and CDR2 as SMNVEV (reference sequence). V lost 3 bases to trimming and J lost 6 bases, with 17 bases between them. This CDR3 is CASSFGSRAPHGYTF. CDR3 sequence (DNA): TGTGCCAGCAGTTTTGGATCCAGGGCCCCCCATGGCTACACCTTC.

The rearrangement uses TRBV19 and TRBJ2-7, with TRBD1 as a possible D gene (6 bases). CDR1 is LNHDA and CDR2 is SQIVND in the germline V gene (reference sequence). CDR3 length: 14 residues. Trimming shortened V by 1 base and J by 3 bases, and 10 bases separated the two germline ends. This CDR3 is CASSIARGGYEQYF. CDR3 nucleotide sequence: TGTGCCAGTAGTATAGCCAGAGGGGGCTACGAGCAGTACTTC.

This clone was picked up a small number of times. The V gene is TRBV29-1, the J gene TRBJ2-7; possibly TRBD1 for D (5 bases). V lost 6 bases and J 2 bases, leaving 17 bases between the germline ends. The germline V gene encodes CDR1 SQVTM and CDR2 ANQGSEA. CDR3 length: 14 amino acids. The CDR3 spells CSVGSPSGTYEQYF. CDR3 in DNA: TGCAGCGTCGGTAGCCCCTCAGGGACCTACGAGCAGTACTTC.

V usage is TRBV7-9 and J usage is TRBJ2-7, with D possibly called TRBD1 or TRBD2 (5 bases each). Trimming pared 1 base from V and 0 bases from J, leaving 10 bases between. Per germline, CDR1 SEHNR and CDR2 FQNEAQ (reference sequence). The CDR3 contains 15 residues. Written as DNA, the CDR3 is TGTGCCAGCAGCTTAGATGAGGGGAGCTCCTACGAGCAGTACTTC. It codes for CASSLDEGSSYEQYF.

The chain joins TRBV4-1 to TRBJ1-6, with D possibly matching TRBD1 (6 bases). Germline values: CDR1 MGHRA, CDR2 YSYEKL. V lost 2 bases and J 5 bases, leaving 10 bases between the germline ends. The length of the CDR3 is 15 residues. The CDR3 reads CASSQNRDNNSPLHF. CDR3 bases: TGCGCCAGCAGCCAAAACAGGGACAATAATTCACCCCTCCACTTT.

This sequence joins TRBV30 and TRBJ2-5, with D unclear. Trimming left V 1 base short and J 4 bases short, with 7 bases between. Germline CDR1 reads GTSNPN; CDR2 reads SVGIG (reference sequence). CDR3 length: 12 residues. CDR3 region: CAWSGLVETQYF. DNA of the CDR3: TGTGCCTGGAGTGGATTAGTAGAGACCCAGTACTTC.

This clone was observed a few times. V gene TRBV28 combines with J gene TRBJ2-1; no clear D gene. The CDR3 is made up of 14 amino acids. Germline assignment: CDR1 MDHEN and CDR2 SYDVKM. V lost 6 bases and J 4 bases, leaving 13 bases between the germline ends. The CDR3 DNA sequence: TGTGCCAGCAGGCCCGTCAACAGATACAATGAGCAGTTCTTC. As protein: CASRPVNRYNEQFF.

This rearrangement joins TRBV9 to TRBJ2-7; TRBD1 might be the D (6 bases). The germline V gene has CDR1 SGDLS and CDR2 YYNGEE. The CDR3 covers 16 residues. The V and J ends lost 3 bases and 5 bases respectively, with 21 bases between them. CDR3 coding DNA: TGTGCCAGCAGCGGAAACAGGGTTTCACAATCACACGAGCAGTACTTC. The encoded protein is CASSGNRVSQSHEQYF.

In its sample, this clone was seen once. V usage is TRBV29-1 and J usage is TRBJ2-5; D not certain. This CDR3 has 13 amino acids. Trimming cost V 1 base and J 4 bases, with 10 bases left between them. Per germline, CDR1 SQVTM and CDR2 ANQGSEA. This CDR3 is CSVEGRQLETQYF. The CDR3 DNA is TGCAGCGTTGAAGGACGGCAATTAGAGACCCAGTACTTC. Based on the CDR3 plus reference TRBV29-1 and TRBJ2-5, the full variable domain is SAVISQKPSRDICQRGTSLTIQCQVDSQVTMMFWYRQQPGQSLTLIATANQGSEATYESGFVIDKFPISRPNLTFSTLTVSNMSPEDSSIYLCSVEGRQLETQYFGPGTRLLVL.

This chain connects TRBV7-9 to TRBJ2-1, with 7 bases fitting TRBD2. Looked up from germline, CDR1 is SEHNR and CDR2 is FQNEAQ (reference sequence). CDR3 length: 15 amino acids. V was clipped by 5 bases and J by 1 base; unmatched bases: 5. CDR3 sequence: CASSPGGRSYNEQFF. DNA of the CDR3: TGTGCCAGCAGCCCAGGCGGGAGATCCTACAATGAGCAGTTCTTC.

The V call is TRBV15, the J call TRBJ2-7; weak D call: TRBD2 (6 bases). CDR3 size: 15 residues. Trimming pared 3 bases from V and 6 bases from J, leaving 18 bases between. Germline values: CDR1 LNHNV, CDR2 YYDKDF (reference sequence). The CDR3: CATSRSLEGRGEQYF. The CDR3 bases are TGTGCCACCAGCAGGTCCTTAGAAGGGCGGGGCGAGCAGTACTTC.

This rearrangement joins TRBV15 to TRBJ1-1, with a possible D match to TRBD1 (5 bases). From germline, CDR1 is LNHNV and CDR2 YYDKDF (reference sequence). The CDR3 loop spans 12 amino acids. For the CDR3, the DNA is TGTGCTGTGTCGGGGGGTTACACTGAAGCTTTCTTT. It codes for CAVSGGYTEAFF.

CDR3 in DNA: TGTGCCAGCAGTGAGGGTCTTCAGCCCCAGCATTTT. This gives the protein CASSEGLQPQHF. The chain employs TRBV2 and TRBJ1-5; D call uncertain. This CDR3 contains 12 residues. V lost 3 bases to trimming and J lost 6 bases, with 6 bases between them. From germline, CDR1 is SNHLY and CDR2 FYNNEI.

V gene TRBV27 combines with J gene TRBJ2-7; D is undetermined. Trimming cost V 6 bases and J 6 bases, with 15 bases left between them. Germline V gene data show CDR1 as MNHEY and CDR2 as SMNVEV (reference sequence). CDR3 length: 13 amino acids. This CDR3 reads CASRAGFNGEQYF. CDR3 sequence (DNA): TGTGCCAGCAGGGCTGGGTTTAACGGCGAGCAGTACTTC.

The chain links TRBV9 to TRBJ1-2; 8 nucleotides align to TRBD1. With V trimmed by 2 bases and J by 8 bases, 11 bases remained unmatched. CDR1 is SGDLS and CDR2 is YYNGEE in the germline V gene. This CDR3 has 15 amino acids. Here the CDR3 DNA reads TGTGCCAGCAGCGTGCGGGACAGGTCCCCCGACGGCTACACCTTC. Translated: CASSVRDRSPDGYTF.

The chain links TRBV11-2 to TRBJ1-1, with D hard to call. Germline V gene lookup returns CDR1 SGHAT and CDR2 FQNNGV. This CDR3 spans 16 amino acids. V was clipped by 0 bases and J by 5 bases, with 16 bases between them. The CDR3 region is CASSLDLTFLGTEAFF. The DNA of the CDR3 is TGTGCCAGCAGCTTAGATCTAACCTTCCTGGGGACTGAAGCTTTCTTT.